These 7 T cell receptor beta chains were all obtained from the same sample, sequenced in a study of blood T cell repertoires in COVID-19. Here immunoSEQ multiplex PCR was the method, and the copy in TCRdb shows in-frame clones only, minus some. The sample has 150,000 to 200,000 clones, roughly nine tenths seen once. The sample consisted of peripheral blood. Receptors were obtained from a man aged 70-80 years with active or convalescent COVID-19.

The rearrangement uses TRBV28 and TRBJ2-7; 7 nucleotides match TRBD1. Per germline, CDR1 MDHEN and CDR2 SYDVKM. The CDR3 covers 14 residues. The V gene end was trimmed by 6 bases and the J gene end by 4 bases; junction bases not matched to a gene: 9. CDR3 DNA sequence: TGTGCCAGCAGCCTTACAGGGGTGACGTACGAGCAGTACTTC. It encodes CASSLTGVTYEQYF.

This chain joins TRBV23-1 and TRBJ2-2; D perhaps matches TRBD1 (6 bases). TRBV23-1 is flagged as an ORF with uncertain function. The V end was cut by 1 base, the J end by 3 bases, with 9 bases between. The CDR3 runs 15 residues. The CDR3 sequence: CASSQFWTDTGELFF. The CDR3 region has the DNA TGCGCCAGCAGTCAATTTTGGACAGACACCGGGGAGCTGTTTTTT.

The genes are TRBV4-3 and TRBJ1-5, with D tentatively TRBD1 (5 bases). The length of the CDR3 is 15 residues. V lost 1 base and J lost 6, with 13 bases in between. Germline values: CDR1 LGHNA, CDR2 YSLEER. The CDR3 reads CASSQVKGLSQPQHF. The DNA for the CDR3 is TGCGCCAGCAGCCAAGTTAAGGGGTTATCTCAGCCCCAGCATTTT.

This clone is a singleton in its sample. The gene calls are TRBV7-2 and TRBJ2-7, with unresolved D. The CDR3 has 13 amino acids. Germline V gene data show CDR1 as SGHTA and CDR2 as FQGNSA. V dropped 4 bases and J dropped 2 bases, with 9 bases sitting between them. The CDR3: CASSYSPPYEQYF. The CDR3 DNA reads TGTGCCAGCAGCTACAGTCCCCCCTACGAGCAGTACTTC.

The chain is built from TRBV30 and TRBJ2-2; 14 nucleotides align to TRBD2. The CDR3 is 16 amino acids. The germline V gene encodes CDR1 GTSNPN and CDR2 SVGIG (reference sequence). V lost 0 bases, J lost 10 bases, and 7 bases stayed unmatched. The CDR3 nucleotides read TGTGCCTGGAGTGTACGGTCGACTAGCGGGAGGGCGGAGCTGTTTTTT. It translates to CAWSVRSTSGRAELFF.

This chain uses TRBV19 with TRBJ1-1; the D is unclear. The V gene's germline CDR1 is LNHDA and CDR2 SQIVND (reference sequence). The CDR3 runs to 12 residues. Trimming removed 2 bases from V and 3 bases from J, with 4 bases in between. CDR3 loop: CASSISDTEAFF. CDR3 nucleotides: TGTGCCAGTAGTATATCTGACACTGAAGCTTTCTTT.

The chain combines TRBV9 with TRBJ1-6; 7 nucleotides match TRBD1. The V segment lost 0 bases and the J segment 7 bases; nucleotides outside the gene matches: 4. Germline values: CDR1 SGDLS, CDR2 YYNGEE. This CDR3 comprises 15 residues. CDR3 DNA: TGTGCCAGCAGCGTAGTTTCAGGGGGAAATTCACCCCTCCACTTT. Amino acid sequence: CASSVVSGGNSPLHF.